This T cell receptor (beta chain) is from a study of regulatory T cells in long-lasting Graves disease (dated by TCRdb to about 2021). Turning to the overall study: Patients with newly diagnosed Graves' disease had been on antithyroid drugs for under 3 months. Patients with persistent Graves' disease were compared with patients with newly diagnosed Graves' disease using TCR sequencing and RNA sequencing of peripheral blood. The study took place in China and was registered as a clinical trial. A total of around 33 samples underwent TCR sequencing, from roughly 13 patients with persistent Graves' disease and roughly 20 patients with newly diagnosed Graves' disease.

At the junction V is shortened by 10 bases and J by 4 bases; bases outside the gene matches: 13. The CDR3 spans 14 residues, from the cysteine through the phenylalanine. This entry keeps only the CDR3 DNA: 42 bases, framed from base 1. Broader findings and caveats from the paper: More public clonotypes were shared among persistent patients (around 2,600) than among newly diagnosed patients (roughly 1,000). The study examined only peripheral blood because the primary lesion, thyroid tissue, could not be accessed. Persistent Graves' disease patients showed lower TCR Shannon entropy and fewer highly expanded clones than newly diagnosed patients, suggesting clonal expansion. Sequencing and analysis were limited to the TCR beta chain. Preferential use of TRBV28, TRBJ1-2 and TRBJ2-5 was observed in persistent disease, whereas TRBV20-1 and TRBJ2-1 were favored in newly diagnosed disease. As a limitation, the authors acknowledged that the small sample size may reduce accuracy.

To note about this clonotype: The antigen it binds to is not known. This clone may be a read error of a much larger clone one base away.

Preparation of the library involved multiplex PCR. Sequencing was carried out with an Illumina HiSeq 4000. iRepertoire HTBI primers and Arm-PCR amplification of CDR3 regions were used to construct TCR beta libraries. Before sequencing, the PCR products underwent gel purification. The study's own analysis went as follows. A total of fewer than 70 TRBV and 14 TRBJ segments were identified across samples and were used for gene usage analysis of CDR3 amino acid clonotypes. COPE and FqMerger were used to merge filtered high-quality paired reads into contigs. Contigs were aligned with BLAST to IMGT TRBV, TRBD and TRBJ reference genes, and CDR3 was defined per IMGT. Any clonotype with a frequency above 0.1% was classified as a highly expanded clone. Shannon entropy was used to measure repertoire diversity, and the Gini coefficient was used to measure V-J evenness. Clonotypes shared by more than one individual were considered public. The public reads were reanalyzed by TCRdb: fastp trimming at Q25, MiXCR alignment, in-frame beta chains only. Entries that share a CDR3 protein sequence are merged under the most common genes and DNA. Here the V and J calls rest on TCRdb's processing, not on the authors' analysis. The sample has 550,000 to 600,000 distinct CDR3 sequences on record, more than 15% of them singletons. The biggest ten clones account for about 11% of the sample.

This specimen's time point label, interpreted: newly diagnosed GD, antithyroid drugs for less than 3 months. For both TCR sequencing and RNA sequencing, RNA was extracted from PBMCs using TRIzol. Graves' disease was diagnosed according to American Thyroid Association guidelines. Recruitment of patients was carried out at an endocrinology department in Xi'an, China. Each patient gave approximately 9.7 milliliters of peripheral blood, collected in an EDTA anticoagulant tube. PBMCs were isolated by Ficoll Paque Plus density gradient separation without further T cell sorting. An Agilent 2100 Bioanalyzer and agarose gel were used to check RNA quality, and a NanoDrop 2000 was used to measure RNA concentration. This same sample was also taken into another study, of T cells in Graves' hyperthyroidism and ophthalmopathy. The second study's authors report: A patient counted as having stable Graves' hyperthyroidism if no progression to ophthalmopathy occurred over 18 months of follow-up. Hyperthyroidism patients were newly diagnosed, had a disease duration of under 2 months, and were aged 18 to 65 years. Exclusion was applied to patients with uncontrolled infections, other autoimmune diseases, pregnancy or lactation. Clinical symptoms, serum thyroxine and TRAb, thyroid ultrasound, and orbital computed tomography formed the basis for the diagnoses. For the first round of RT-PCR on the TCR CDR3, the HTBI primer set was used together with the Qiagen OneStep RT-PCR kit. Most expanded thyroid clonotypes (frequency above 0.001) were also detected in blood, a finding suggesting that blood repertoires may reflect thyroid immune responses. A model built on a 13 V-J signature distinguished ophthalmopathy from stable hyperthyroidism, reaching about 88% sensitivity and under 84% specificity in cross-validation and 80%/75% in testing. In validation, progression to ophthalmopathy was predicted by the model with 55% to 71% sensitivity and under 85% specificity, a median of around 5.9 months before onset. A discovery cohort of roughly 100 patients, approximately 45 with Graves' ophthalmopathy and 57 with stable Graves' hyperthyroidism, was used to find distinguishing TCR V-J signatures. Whether ophthalmopathy could be predicted prospectively was tested in an independent validation cohort made up of roughly 19 hyperthyroidism patients plus 17 patients who later progressed to ophthalmopathy. For training and testing, the 80 to 100 patients in the discovery cohort were randomly divided in a 7:3 ratio. Thyroid tissue and blood T-cell repertoires from several Graves' hyperthyroidism patients were also compared in the study. After blood sampling, hyperthyroidism patients were treated with methimazole at a starting dose of 30 mg daily, and ophthalmopathy patients were treated with high-dose intravenous methylprednisolone. Libraries were constructed in a second round of multiplex PCR, after which size selection and purification were carried out. Libraries were sequenced paired-end with 100 bp reads on an Illumina HiSeq2000. SOAPnuke was used to process the raw data, with reads discarded if the reads contained adapters or uncalled bases, had a mean Phred below 15, or lacked an exact constant-primer or identifier match. High-quality paired reads were merged using COPE v1.2.5, and each unique nucleotide sequence was defined as a clonotype. MiTCR v1.1 was used to align the clonotypes against IMGT TRBV, TRBD and TRBJ reference segments. The analysis included only V-J combinations with a frequency above 0.0001, which together covered around 99% of the repertoires. The TCS score was defined as the ratio of F50 (clonal expansion) to E x V (chaos), calculated using BLOSUM62-based TCRdist between CDR3 peptides within each V-J. Welch's t-statistics and random forest reduced approximately 520 V-J features to 13, which were used in a naive Bayes classifier (R e1071). No statistical method was used to set the sample size in advance, and investigators knew the group allocation. The paper reports TCR Vbeta CDR3 sequencing of over 120 peripheral blood samples: 40 or so ophthalmopathy, about 75 hyperthyroidism and 17 progressor patients.

The sample consisted of peripheral blood mononuclear cells (PBMCs), taken at new diagnosis, from a patient treated with antithyroid drugs. The origin of this receptor is a man between 18 and 29 years old with Graves disease. Donor details come from another sample of the same person, matched by shared clones. This chain joins TRBV12-3 or TRBV12-4 to TRBJ2-7, and 7 bases in between align with TRBD1. The CDR3 sequence is CANSPGQNPYEQYF. The DNA reads as follows: TGTGCCAACTCCCCGGGACAGAACCCATACGAGCAGTACTTC.